A selection of T cell receptor beta chains follows, all from one sample in a study of T cell responses to AZD1222 COVID-19 vaccine. Measured with immunoSEQ multiplex PCR; TCRdb has only the in-frame clones, and not every one. The sample consists of approximately 90,000 clones, around 91% of them appearing once. The starting material was peripheral blood, obtained on day 0 of AZD1222 vaccination. The receptors originated from an adult in good health. CDR3s include the opening cysteine and the closing phenylalanine or tryptophan. Fields, in order: V gene, J gene, CDR3 protein.

>TRBV7-8|TRBJ1-5
CASSLASGTGDQPQHF
>TRBV5-1|TRBJ2-1
CASSGASSYNEQFF
>TRBV7-8|TRBJ2-5
CASSAGLLETQYF
>TRBV30|TRBJ2-7
CAGGQVYEQYF
>TRBV2|TRBJ2-2
CASSESGTTNTGELFF
>TRBV9|TRBJ2-7
CASSVEGLSEQYF
>TRBV13|TRBJ2-2
CASSSLGTGGTGELFF
>TRBV7-9|TRBJ2-7
CASSRDRELVYEQYF
>TRBV15|TRBJ2-2
CATSSSGWTGELFF
>TRBV5-1|TRBJ2-5
CASSLDRGYETQYF
>TRBV4-2|TRBJ2-5
CASSHTGTSDGGETQYF
>TRBV27|TRBJ1-6
CASRGGAGARNSPLHF
>TRBV6-2/TRBV6-3|TRBJ2-7
CASSQPGSYEQYF
>TRBV6-5|TRBJ1-2
CASSYGRDNYGYTF
>TRBV4-3|TRBJ1-6
CASSPHAGDGGSPLHF
>TRBV7-2|TRBJ1-5
CASSLVGTGSNQPQHF
>TRBV5-1|TRBJ1-2
CASSLVGGQLDYGYTF
>TRBV10-3|TRBJ2-5
CAISSGTGGSVFQETQYF
>TRBV7-9|TRBJ2-6
CASSPREAGANVLTF
>TRBV19|TRBJ1-1
CASSRQGRVNTEAFF
>TRBV4-2|TRBJ1-1
CASSQEGRGAEAFF
>TRBV7-3|TRBJ2-3
CASSLLQGGTDTQYF
>TRBV7-9|TRBJ1-2
CASSFGTVTNYGYTF
>TRBV12-5|TRBJ1-2
CASGPPGGVNYGYTF
>TRBV3-1/TRBV3-2|TRBJ2-3
CASSQRGRFGTDTQYF
>TRBV3-1/TRBV3-2|TRBJ2-1
CASSRDRNSYNEQFF